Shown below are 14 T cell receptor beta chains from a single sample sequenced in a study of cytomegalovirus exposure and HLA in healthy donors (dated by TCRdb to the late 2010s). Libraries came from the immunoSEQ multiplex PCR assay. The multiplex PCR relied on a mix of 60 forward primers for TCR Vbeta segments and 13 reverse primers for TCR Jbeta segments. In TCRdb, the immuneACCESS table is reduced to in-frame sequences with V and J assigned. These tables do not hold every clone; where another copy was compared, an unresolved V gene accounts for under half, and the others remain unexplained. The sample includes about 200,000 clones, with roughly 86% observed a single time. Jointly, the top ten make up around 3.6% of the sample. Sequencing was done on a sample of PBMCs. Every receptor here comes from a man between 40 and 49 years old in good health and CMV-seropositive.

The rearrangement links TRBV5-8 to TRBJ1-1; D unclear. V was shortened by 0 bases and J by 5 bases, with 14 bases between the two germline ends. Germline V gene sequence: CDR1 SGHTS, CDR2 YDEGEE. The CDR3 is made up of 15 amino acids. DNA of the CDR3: TGTGCCAGCAGCTTGGGTGCGGCGTTGTGGACTGAAGCTTTCTTT. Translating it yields CASSLGAALWTEAFF.

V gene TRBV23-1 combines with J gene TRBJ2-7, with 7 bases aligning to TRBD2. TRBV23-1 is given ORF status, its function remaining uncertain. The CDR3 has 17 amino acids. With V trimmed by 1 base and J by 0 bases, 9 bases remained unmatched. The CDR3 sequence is CASSQCGARESSYEQYF. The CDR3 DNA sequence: TGCGCCAGCAGTCAATGCGGTGCGCGGGAGAGCTCCTACGAGCAGTACTTC.

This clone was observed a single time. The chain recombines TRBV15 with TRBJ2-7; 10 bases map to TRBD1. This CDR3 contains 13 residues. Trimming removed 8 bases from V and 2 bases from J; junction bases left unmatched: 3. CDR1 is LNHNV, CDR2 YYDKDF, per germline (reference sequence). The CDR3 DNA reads TGTGCCACCCAGGACAGGGGGACCTACGAGCAGTACTTC. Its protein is CATQDRGTYEQYF.

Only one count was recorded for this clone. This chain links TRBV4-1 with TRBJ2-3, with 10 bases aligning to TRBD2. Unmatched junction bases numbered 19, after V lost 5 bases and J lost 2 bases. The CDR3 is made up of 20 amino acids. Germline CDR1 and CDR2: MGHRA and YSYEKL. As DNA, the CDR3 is TGCGCCAGCAGCGATCGACACTCCGTCGGTCTAGCGGGGGTCACAGATACGCAGTATTTT. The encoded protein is CASSDRHSVGLAGVTDTQYF.

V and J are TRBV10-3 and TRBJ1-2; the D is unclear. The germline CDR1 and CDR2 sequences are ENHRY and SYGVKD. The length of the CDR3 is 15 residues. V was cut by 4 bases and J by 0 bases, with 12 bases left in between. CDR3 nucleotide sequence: TGTGCCATCAGTGCTACAAGGGAGTCTAACTATGGCTACACCTTC. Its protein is CAISATRESNYGYTF.

The CDR3 sequence is CASSRPGQGLYEQYF. In DNA, the CDR3 is TGTGCCAGCAGCCGACCGGGACAGGGGCTCTACGAGCAGTACTTC. The chain uses TRBV27 and TRBJ2-7; 10 bases fit TRBD1. Germline V gives CDR1 MNHEY, CDR2 SMNVEV (reference sequence). Trimming took 6 bases from V and 3 from J; bases not matched to a gene: 8. The CDR3 extends over 15 amino acids.

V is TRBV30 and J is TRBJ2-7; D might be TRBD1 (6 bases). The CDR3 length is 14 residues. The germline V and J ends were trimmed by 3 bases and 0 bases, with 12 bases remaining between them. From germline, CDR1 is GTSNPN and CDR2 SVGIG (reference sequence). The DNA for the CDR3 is TGTGCCTGGAGAGACAGGTTTAACTCCTACGAGCAGTACTTC. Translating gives CAWRDRFNSYEQYF.

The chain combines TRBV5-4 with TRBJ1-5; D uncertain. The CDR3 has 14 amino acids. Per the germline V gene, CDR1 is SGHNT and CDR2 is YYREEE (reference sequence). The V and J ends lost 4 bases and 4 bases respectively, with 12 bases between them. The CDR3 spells CASSQALTNQPQHF. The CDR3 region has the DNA TGTGCCAGCAGCCAAGCCCTCACGAATCAGCCCCAGCATTTT.

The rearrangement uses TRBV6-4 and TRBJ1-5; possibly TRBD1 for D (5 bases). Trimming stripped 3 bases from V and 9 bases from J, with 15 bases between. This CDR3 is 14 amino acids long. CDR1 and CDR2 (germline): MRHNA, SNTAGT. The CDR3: CASSEEAGVGPQHF. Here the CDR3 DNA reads TGTGCCAGCAGTGAAGAAGCGGGGGTCGGGCCCCAGCATTTT.

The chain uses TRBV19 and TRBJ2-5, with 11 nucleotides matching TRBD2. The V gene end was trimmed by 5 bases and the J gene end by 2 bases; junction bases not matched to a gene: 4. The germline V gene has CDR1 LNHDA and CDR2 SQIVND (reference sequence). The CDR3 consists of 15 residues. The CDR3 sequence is CASSVLAGGQETQYF. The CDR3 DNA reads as TGTGCCAGTAGTGTGCTAGCGGGGGGACAAGAGACCCAGTACTTC.

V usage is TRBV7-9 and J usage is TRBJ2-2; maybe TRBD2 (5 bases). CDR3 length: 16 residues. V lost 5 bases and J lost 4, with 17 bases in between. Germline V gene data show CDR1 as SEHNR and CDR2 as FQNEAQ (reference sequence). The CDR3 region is CASSPGLRGPTGELFF. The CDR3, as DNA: TGTGCCAGCAGCCCCGGTCTTAGAGGGCCCACCGGGGAGCTGTTTTTT.

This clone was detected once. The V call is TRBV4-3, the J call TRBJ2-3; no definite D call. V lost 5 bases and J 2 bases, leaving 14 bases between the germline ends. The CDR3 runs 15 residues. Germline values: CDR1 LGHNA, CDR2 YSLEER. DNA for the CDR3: TGCGCCAGCAGCTCTAACTGGGTAGCCACAGATACGCAGTATTTT. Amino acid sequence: CASSSNWVATDTQYF.

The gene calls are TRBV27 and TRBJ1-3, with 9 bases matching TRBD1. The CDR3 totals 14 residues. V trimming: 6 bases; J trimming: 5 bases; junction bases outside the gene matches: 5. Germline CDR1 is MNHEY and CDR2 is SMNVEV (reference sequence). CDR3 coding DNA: TGTGCCAGCAGGGGGACAGGGACCCGAAACACCATATATTTT. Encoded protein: CASRGTGTRNTIYF.

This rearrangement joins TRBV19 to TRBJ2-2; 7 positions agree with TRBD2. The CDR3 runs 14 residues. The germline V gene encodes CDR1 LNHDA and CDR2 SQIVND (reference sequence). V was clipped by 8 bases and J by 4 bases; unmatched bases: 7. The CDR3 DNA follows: TGTGCCAGTGGCCCACCGGGAGGCACCGGGGAGCTGTTTTTT. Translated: CASGPPGGTGELFF.